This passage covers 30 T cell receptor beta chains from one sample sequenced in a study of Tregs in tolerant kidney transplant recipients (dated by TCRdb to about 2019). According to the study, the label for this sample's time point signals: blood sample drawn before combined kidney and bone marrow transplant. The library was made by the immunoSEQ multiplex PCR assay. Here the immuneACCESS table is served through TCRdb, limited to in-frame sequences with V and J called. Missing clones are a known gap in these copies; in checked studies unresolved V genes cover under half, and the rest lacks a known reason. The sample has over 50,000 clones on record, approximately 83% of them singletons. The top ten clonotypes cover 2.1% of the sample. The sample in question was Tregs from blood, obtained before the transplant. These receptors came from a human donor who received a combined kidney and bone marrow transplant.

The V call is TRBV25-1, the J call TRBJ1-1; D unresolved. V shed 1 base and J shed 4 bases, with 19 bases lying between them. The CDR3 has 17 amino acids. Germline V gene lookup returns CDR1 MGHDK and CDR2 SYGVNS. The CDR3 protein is CASSEWWAGLPTTEAFF. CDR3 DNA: TGTGCCAGCAGTGAATGGTGGGCAGGTCTTCCCACCACTGAAGCTTTCTTT. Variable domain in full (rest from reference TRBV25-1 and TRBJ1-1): EADIYQTPRYLVIGTGKKITLECSQTMGHDKMYWYQQDPGMELHLIHYSYGVNSTEKGDLSSESTVSRIRTEHFPLTLESARPSHTSQYLCASSEWWAGLPTTEAFFGQGTRLTVV.

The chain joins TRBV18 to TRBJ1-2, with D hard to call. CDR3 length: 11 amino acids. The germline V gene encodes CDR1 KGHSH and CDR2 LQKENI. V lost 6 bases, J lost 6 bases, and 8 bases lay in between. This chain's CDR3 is CASSQTHGYTF. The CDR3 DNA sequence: TGTGCCAGCTCCCAAACCCATGGCTACACCTTC.

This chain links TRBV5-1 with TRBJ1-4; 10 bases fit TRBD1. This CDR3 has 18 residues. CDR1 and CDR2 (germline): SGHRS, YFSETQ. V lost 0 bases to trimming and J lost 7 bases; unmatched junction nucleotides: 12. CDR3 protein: CASSLAGTGVGWSEKLFF. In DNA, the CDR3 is TGCGCCAGCAGCTTGGCCGGGACAGGGGTTGGATGGAGTGAAAAACTGTTTTTT.

CDR3 residues: CASSFPGQGYEQFF. For the CDR3, the DNA is TGTGCCAGCAGCTTCCCAGGACAGGGGTATGAGCAGTTCTTC. The rearrangement links TRBV7-2 to TRBJ2-1; 9 bases line up with TRBD1. Germline V gene data show CDR1 as SGHTA and CDR2 as FQGNSA. With 3 bases clipped from V and 8 bases from J, the junction kept 5 bases outside the gene matches. This CDR3 spans 14 amino acids.

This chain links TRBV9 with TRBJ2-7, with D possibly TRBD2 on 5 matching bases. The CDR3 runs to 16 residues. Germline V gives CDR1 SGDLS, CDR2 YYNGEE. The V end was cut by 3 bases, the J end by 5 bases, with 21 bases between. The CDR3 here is CASSARAAGHGDEQYF. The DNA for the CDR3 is TGTGCCAGCAGCGCGAGGGCTGCGGGTCACGGGGACGAGCAGTACTTC. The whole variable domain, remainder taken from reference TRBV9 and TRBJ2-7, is DSGVTQTPKHLITATGQRVTLRCSPRSGDLSVYWYQQSLDQGLQFLIQYYNGEERAKGNILERFSAQQFPDLHSELNLSSLELGDSALYFCASSARAAGHGDEQYFGPGTRLTVT.

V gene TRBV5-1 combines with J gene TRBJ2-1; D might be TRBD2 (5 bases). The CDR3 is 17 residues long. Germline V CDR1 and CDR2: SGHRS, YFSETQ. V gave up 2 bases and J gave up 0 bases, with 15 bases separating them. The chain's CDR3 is CASSFFAGVSSYNEQFF. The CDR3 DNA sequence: TGCGCCAGCAGCTTCTTCGCCGGGGTGAGCTCCTACAATGAGCAGTTCTTC.

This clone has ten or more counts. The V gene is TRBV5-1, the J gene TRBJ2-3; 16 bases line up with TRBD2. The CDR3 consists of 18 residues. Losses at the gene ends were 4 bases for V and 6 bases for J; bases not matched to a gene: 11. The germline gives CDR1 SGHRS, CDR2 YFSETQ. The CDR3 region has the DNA TGCGCCAGCAGCCGGGGACTAGCGGGGGGGCCACTTTCGGATACGCAGTATTTT. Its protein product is CASSRGLAGGPLSDTQYF.

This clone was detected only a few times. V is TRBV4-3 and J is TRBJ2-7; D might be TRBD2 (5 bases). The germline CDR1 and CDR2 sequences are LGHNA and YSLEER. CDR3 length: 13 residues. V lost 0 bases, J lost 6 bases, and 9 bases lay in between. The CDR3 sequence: CASSQDGLAEQYF. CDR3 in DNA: TGCGCCAGCAGCCAAGATGGGCTAGCCGAGCAGTACTTC.

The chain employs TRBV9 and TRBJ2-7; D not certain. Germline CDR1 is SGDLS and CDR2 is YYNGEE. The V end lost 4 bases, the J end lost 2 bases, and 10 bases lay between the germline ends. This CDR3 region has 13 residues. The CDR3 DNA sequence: TGTGCCAGCAGCTCGGACCGGACCTACGAGCAGTACTTC. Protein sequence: CASSSDRTYEQYF.

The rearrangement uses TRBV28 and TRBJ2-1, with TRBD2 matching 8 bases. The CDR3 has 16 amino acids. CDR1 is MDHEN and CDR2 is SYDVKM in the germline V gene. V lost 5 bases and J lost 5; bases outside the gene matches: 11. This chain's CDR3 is CASSRPPGLENNEQFF. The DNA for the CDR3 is TGTGCCAGCAGTCGGCCCCCGGGACTAGAGAACAATGAGCAGTTCTTC.

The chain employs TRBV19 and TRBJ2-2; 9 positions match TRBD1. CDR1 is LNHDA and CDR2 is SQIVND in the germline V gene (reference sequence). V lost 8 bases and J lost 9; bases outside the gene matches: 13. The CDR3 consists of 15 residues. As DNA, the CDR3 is TGTGCCAGTTCCCCCCCGGGACAGGGCGTGAGGGAGCTGTTTTTT. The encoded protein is CASSPPGQGVRELFF.

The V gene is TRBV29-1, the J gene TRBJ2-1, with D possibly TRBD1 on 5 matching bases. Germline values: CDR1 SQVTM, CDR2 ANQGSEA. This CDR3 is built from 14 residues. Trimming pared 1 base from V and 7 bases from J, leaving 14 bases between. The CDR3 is CSVEGQGRWNEQFF. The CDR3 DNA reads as TGCAGCGTTGAAGGGCAGGGAAGGTGGAATGAGCAGTTCTTC.

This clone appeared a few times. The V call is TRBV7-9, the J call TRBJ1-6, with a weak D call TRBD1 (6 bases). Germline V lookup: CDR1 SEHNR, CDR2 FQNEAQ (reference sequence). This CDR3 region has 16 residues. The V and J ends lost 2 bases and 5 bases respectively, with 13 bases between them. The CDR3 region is CASSLSGAGDNSPLHF. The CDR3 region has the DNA TGTGCCAGCAGCTTATCGGGAGCAGGGGATAATTCACCCCTCCACTTT.

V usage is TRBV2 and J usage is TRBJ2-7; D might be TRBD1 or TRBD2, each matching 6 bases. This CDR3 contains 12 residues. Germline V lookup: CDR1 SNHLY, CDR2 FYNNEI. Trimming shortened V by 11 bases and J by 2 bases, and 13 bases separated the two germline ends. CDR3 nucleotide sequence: TGTGCCTTTGGGGGGACACCCTACGAGCAGTACTTC. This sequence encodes CAFGGTPYEQYF.

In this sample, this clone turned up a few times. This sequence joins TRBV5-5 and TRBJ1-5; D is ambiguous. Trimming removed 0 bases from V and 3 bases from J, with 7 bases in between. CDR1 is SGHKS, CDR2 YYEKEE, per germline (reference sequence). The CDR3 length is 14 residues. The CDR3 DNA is TGTGCCAGCAGCTTGGATTCCGCCAATCAGCCCCAGCATTTT. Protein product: CASSLDSANQPQHF.

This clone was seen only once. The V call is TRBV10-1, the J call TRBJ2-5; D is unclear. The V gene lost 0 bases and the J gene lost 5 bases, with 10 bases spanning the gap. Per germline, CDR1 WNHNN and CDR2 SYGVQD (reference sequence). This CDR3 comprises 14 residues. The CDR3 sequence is CASSESRPPETQYF. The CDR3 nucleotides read TGCGCCAGCAGTGAGTCGCGACCTCCGGAGACCCAGTACTTC.

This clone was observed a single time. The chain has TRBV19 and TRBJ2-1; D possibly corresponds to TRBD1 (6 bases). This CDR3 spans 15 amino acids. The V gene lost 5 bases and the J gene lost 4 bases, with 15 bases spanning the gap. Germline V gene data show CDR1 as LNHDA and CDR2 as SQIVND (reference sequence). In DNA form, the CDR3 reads TGTGCCAGTAGTGTCTCCGGACAGCCATACAATGAGCAGTTCTTC. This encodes CASSVSGQPYNEQFF.

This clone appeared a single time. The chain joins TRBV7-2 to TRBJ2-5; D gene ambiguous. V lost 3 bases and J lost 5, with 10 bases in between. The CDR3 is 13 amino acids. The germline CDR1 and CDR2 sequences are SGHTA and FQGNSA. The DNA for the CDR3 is TGTGCCAGCAGCTTGGGTTTTAGGGAGACCCAGTACTTC. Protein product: CASSLGFRETQYF.

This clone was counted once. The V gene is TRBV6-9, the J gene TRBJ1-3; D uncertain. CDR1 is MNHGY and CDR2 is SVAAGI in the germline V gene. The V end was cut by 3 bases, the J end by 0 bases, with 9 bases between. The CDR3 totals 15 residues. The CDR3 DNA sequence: TGTGCCAGCAGTTACCCGAGCTTCTCTGGAAACACCATATATTTT. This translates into CASSYPSFSGNTIYF.

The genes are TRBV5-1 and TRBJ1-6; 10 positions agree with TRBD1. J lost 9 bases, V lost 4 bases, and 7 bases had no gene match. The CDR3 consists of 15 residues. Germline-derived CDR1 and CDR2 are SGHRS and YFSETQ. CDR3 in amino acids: CASSTGQGETSPLHF. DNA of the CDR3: TGCGCCAGCAGCACCGGACAGGGGGAGACTTCACCCCTCCACTTT.

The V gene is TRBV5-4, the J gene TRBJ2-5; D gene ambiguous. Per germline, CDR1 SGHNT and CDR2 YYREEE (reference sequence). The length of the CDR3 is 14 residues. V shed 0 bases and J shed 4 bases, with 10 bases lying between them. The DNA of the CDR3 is TGTGCCAGCAGCTTGGAGGGCCGATCAGAGACCCAGTACTTC. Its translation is CASSLEGRSETQYF. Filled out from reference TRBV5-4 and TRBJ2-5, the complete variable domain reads ETGVTQSPTHLIKTRGQQVTLRCSSQSGHNTVSWYQQALGQGPQFIFQYYREEENGRGNFPPRFSGLQFPNYSSELNVNALELDDSALYLCASSLEGRSETQYFGPGTRLLVL.

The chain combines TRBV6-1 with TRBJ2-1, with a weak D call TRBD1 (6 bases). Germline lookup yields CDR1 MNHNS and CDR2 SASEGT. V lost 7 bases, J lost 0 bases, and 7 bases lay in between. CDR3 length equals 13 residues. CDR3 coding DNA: TGTGCCAGCAAGGGGGTCTCCTACAATGAGCAGTTCTTC. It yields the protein CASKGVSYNEQFF.

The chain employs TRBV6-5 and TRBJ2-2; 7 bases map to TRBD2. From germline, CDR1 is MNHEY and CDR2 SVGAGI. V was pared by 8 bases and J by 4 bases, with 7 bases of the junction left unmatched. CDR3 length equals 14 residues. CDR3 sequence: CASCLADGTGELFF. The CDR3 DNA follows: TGTGCCAGCTGCCTAGCGGACGGCACCGGGGAGCTGTTTTTT.

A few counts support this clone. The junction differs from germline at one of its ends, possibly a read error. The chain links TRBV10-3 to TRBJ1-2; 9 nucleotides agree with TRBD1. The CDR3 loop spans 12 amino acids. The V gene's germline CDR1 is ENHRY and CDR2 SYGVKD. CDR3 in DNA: TGTGCCAGCAGTTACAGGGGGCATGGCTACACCTTC. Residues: CASSYRGHGYTF.

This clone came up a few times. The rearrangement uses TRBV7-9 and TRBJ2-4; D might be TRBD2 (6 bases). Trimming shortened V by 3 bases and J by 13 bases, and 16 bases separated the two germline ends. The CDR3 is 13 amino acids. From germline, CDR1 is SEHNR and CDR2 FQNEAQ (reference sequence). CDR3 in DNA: TGTGCCAGCAGCTTCACGGGACTGGGGTTGCAGTACTTC. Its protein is CASSFTGLGLQYF.

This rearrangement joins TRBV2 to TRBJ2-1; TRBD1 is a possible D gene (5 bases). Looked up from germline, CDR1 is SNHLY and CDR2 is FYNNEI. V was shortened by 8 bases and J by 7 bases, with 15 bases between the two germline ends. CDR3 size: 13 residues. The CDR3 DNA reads TGTGCCAGCCTGGGGCATATCTCAAATGAGCAGTTCTTC. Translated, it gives CASLGHISNEQFF. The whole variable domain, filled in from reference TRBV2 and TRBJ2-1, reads EPEVTQTPSHQVTQMGQEVILRCVPISNHLYFYWYRQILGQKVEFLVSFYNNEISEKSEIFDDQFSVERPDGSNFTLKIRSTKLEDSAMYFCASLGHISNEQFFGPGTRLTVL.

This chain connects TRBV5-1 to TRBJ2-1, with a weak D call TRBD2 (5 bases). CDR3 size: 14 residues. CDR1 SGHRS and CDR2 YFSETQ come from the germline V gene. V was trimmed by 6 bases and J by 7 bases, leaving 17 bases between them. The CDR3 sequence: CASTPDRPGNEQFF. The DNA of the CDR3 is TGCGCCAGCACCCCAGACCGCCCGGGGAATGAGCAGTTCTTC. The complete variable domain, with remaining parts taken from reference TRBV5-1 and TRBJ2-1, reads KAGVTQTPRYLIKTRGQQVTLSCSPISGHRSVSWYQQTPGQGLQFLFEYFSETQRNKGNFPGRFSGRQFSNSRSEMNVSTLELGDSALYLCASTPDRPGNEQFFGPGTRLTVL.

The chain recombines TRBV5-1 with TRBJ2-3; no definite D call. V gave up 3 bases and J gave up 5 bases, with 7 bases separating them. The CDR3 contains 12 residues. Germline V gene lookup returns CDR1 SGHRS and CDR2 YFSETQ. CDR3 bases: TGCGCCAGCAGCTCTACACTAGATACGCAGTATTTT. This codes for CASSSTLDTQYF.

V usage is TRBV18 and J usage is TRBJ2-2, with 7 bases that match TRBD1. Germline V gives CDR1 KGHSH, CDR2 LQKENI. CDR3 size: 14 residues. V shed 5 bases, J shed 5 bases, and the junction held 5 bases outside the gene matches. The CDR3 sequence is CASSGTDGTGELFF. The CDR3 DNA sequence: TGTGCCAGCTCAGGGACAGACGGGACCGGGGAGCTGTTTTTT.

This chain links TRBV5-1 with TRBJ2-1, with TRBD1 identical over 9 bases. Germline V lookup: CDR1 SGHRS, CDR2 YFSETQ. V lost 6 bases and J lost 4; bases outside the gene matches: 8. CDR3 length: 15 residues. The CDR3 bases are TGCGCCAGCATTCTGGGGACAGGGTCTTACAATGAGCAGTTCTTC. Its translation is CASILGTGSYNEQFF.